These T cell receptor beta chains were read from a single sample in a study of persistence of HIV-infected CD4 T cells. TCRdb's table, derived via immunoSEQ multiplex PCR, lists solely in-frame clones and lacks some. The sample records 25,000 to 35,000 clones, around 80% being singletons. These receptors lack a known antigen. Sequencing was performed on CD4+ T cells sorted from PBMCs after roughly 17-hour stimulation, taken from a patient who received antiretroviral therapy. The source of these receptors is an adult man with HIV who was CMV-seropositive. Both conserved end residues are part of each CDR3. Fields, in order: clone size, J gene, D gene, V gene, CDR3 DNA, CDR3 protein. D genes are given only for firm matches. For some rows the clone size is stated as once, few or many, or as a class when expanded; others skip it.

- | TRBJ1-2 | - | TRBV6-5 | TGTGCCAGCATGGTAGCGGTAGGCTATGGCTACACCTTC | CASMVAVGYGYTF
- | TRBJ2-3 | - | TRBV5-1 | TGCGCCAGCAGCCCCGACAACCTCGGGACAGATACGCAGTATTTT | CASSPDNLGTDTQYF
- | TRBJ2-7 | TRBD1 | TRBV5-1 | TGCGCCAGCAGCTTGGGCGACAGGGGGCCCTACGAGCAGTACTTC | CASSLGDRGPYEQYF
- | TRBJ1-1 | - | TRBV6-1 | TGTGCCAGCAGTGAACAGGCCGACACTGAAGCTTTCTTT | CASSEQADTEAFF
- | TRBJ1-4 | - | TRBV7-2 | TGTGCCAGCAGCCCAAGGAGGGGAACTAATGAAAAACTGTTTTTT | CASSPRRGTNEKLFF
- | TRBJ1-1 | - | TRBV28 | TGTGCCAGCAGCAGAGGCGGCACTGAAGCTTTCTTT | CASSRGGTEAFF
few | TRBJ2-7 | - | TRBV24-1 | TGTGCCACCAGTGATTTACCCACCCCCCAGGGGTACCACGAGCAGTACTTC | CATSDLPTPQGYHEQYF
- | TRBJ2-3 | - | TRBV29-1 | TGCAGCGTTACACCCGGGGGATCTCACACAGATACGCAGTATTTT | CSVTPGGSHTDTQYF
- | TRBJ2-2 | TRBD2 | TRBV7-9 | TGTGCCAGCACCATTGGCGCGGTTCGGGGGGCCGGGGAGCTGTTTTTT | CASTIGAVRGAGELFF
- | TRBJ2-2 | TRBD2 | TRBV28 | TGTGCCAGCAGTTTATTCGTATCGGGAGGACTAGCGGGGGCCGGGGAGCTGTTTTTT | CASSLFVSGGLAGAGELFF
- | TRBJ2-5 | - | TRBV6-5 | TGTGCCAGCAGTCGTGGGCAAAAAGAGACCCAGTACTTC | CASSRGQKETQYF
- | TRBJ2-3 | - | TRBV7-3 | TGTGCCAGCAGCTCAGTTCCCGCGGGGAGCACAGATACGCAGTATTTT | CASSSVPAGSTDTQYF
- | TRBJ2-7 | - | TRBV6-1 | TGTGCCAGCAGTGAAGATGGTCTCCTGCAGCAGTACTTC | CASSEDGLLQQYF
- | TRBJ1-5 | TRBD1 | TRBV12-5 | TGTGCTAGTGGTGCCACACAGGGGGCTGGCAATCAGCCCCAGCATTTT | CASGATQGAGNQPQHF
- | TRBJ2-7 | - | TRBV6-5 | TGTGCCAGCAGTACTCCAGGGTTCCCCTACGAGCAGTACTTC | CASSTPGFPYEQYF
- | TRBJ1-6 | - | TRBV6-5 | TGTGCCAGCAGTTCGCGTCAGATCTCACCCCTCCACTTT | CASSSRQISPLHF